One T cell receptor beta chain is described in this entry. The protocol was immunoSEQ multiplex PCR, while the TCRdb copy is restricted to in-frame clones and leaves out a portion. The repertoire includes 20,000 to 25,000 clones, approximately 90% of them detected once, and around 7% sits in the top ten. The data belong to a study of T cell changes during pregnancy in multiple sclerosis. CDR3 length: 14 residues. Germline loops: CDR1 SGHNT, CDR2 YYREEE (reference sequence). Trimming left V 5 bases short and J 0 bases short, with 9 bases between. This clonotype originated in a female donor with multiple sclerosis, enrolled in a pregnancy study. The material sequenced was CD8+ T cells from peripheral blood mononuclear cells, taken in the first trimester of pregnancy. This rearrangement joins TRBV5-4 to TRBJ2-1; D uncertain. The CDR3 DNA reads as TGTGCCAGCAGTTTGTCGAGCTCCTACAATGAGCAGTTCTTC. The encoded protein is CASSLSSSYNEQFF.